This T cell receptor beta chain is from a study of read filtering for tumor transcriptome and immune sequencing. Points on this clonotype: With a much larger clone just one base away, this may be a read error.

The CDR3 consists of 14 residues. CDR1 and CDR2 from the germline V gene are SGHTA and FQGTGA. This library used around 400 ng RNA and molecular barcoded adaptors spanning alpha/delta and beta/gamma chains. TCRdb reprocessed the reads with MiXCR, giving one entry per CDR3 protein. In the table there are around 140,000 distinct CDR3 sequences, 13% of which are singletons. The chain employs TRBV7-3 and TRBJ1-6; 9 nucleotides align to TRBD1. The source is a donor older than 35 with multiple myeloma. Sequenced input: a population of CD138-negative cells sorted from bone marrow. CDR3 DNA sequence: TGTACCAGCAGCTTAGGGGACAGGGCTTCACCCCTCCACTTT. Translation gives CTSSLGDRASPLHF.